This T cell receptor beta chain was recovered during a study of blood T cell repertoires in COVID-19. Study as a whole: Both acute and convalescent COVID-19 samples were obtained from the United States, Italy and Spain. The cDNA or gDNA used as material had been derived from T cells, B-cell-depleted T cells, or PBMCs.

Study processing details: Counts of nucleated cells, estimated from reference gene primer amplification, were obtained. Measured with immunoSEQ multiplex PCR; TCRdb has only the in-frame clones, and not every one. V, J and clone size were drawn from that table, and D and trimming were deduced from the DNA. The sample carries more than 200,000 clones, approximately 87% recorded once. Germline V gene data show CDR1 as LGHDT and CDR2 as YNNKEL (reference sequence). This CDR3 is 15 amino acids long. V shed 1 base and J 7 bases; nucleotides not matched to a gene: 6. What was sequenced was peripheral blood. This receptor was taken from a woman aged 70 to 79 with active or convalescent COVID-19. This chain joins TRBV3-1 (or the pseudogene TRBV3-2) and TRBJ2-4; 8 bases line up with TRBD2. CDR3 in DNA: TGTGCCAGCAGCCAAGTTTTTGCTAGCGGGAACATTCAGTACTTC. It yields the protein CASSQVFASGNIQYF.